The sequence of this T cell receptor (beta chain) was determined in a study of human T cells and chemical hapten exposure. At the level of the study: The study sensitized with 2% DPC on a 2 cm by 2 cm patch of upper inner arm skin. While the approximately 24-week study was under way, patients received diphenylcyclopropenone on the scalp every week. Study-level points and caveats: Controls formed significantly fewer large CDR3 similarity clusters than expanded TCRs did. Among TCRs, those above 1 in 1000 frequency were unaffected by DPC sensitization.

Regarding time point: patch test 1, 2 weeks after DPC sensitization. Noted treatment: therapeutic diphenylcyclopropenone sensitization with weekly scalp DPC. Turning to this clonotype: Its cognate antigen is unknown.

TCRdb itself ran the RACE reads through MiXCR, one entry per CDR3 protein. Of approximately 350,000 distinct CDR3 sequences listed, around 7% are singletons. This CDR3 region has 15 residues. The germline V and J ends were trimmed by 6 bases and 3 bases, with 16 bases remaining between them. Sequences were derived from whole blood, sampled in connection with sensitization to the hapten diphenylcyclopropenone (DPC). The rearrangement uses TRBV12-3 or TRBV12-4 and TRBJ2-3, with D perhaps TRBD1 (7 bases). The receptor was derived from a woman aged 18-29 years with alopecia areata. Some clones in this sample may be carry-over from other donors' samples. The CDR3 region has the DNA TGTGCCAGCAGCAGGGGGGACTTTGTAACAGATACGCAGTATTTT. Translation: CASSRGDFVTDTQYF.